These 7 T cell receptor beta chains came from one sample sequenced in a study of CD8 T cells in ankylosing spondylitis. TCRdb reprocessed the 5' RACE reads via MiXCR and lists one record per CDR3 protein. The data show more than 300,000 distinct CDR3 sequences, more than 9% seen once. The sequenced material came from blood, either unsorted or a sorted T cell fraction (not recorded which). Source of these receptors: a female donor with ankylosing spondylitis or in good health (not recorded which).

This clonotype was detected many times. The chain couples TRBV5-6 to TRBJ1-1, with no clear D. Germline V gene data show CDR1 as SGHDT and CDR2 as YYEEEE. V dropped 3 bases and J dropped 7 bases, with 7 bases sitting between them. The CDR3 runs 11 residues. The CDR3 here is CASSSELEAFF. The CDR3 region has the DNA TGTGCCAGCAGCTCGGAGCTTGAAGCTTTCTTT.

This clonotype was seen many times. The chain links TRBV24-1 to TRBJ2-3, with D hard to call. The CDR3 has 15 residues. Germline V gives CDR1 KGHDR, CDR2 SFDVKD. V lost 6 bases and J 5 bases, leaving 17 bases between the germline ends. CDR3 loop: CATSNPPGAGDTQYF. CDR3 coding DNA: TGTGCCACCAGTAACCCCCCGGGCGCTGGAGATACGCAGTATTTT.

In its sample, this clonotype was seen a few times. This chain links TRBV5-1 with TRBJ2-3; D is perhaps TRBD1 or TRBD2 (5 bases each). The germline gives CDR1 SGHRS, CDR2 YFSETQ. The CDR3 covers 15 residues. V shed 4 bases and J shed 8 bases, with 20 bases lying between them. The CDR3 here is CASSPRDELLGTQYF. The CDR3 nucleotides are TGCGCCAGCAGCCCTCGGGACGAGCTACTGGGTACGCAGTATTTT.

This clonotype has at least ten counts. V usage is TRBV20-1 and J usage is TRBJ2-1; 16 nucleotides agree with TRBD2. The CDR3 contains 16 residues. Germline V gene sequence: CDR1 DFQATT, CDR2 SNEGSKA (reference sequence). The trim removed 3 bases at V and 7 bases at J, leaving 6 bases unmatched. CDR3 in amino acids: CSARSGLAGGHNEQFF. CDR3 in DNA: TGCAGTGCTAGGTCGGGACTAGCGGGGGGGCATAATGAGCAGTTCTTC.

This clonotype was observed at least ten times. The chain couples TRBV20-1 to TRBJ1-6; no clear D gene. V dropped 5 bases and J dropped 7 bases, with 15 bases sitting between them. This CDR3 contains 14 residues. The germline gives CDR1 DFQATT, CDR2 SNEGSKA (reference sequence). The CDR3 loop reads CSAYWSGRNSPLHF. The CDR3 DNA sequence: TGCAGTGCTTACTGGTCCGGGCGCAATTCACCCCTCCACTTT.

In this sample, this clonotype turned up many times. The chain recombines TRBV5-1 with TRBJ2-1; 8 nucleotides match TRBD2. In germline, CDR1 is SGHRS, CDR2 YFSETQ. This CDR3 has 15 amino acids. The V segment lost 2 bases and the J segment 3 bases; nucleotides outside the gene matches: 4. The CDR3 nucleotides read TGCGCCAGCAGCTTCGTCAGCGGGGGCTACAATGAGCAGTTCTTC. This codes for CASSFVSGGYNEQFF. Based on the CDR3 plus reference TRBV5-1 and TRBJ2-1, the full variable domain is KAGVTQTPRYLIKTRGQQVTLSCSPISGHRSVSWYQQTPGQGLQFLFEYFSETQRNKGNFPGRFSGRQFSNSRSEMNVSTLELGDSALYLCASSFVSGGYNEQFFGPGTRLTVL.

The CDR3 DNA reads TGTGCCAGCAGTTCCGTAAACGACAGAACTGAAGCTTTCTTT. This gives the protein CASSSVNDRTEAFF. This rearrangement joins TRBV28 to TRBJ1-1; possibly TRBD1 for D (5 bases). CDR3 length: 14 residues. Germline V gives CDR1 MDHEN, CDR2 SYDVKM. Trimming shortened V by 4 bases and J by 5 bases, and 14 bases separated the two germline ends.